Listed below are T cell receptor beta chains from one sample, sequenced in a study of beta chain features in type 1 diabetes. Profiling relied on immunoSEQ multiplex PCR, and the TCRdb table lists in-frame clones only, not all of them. The data show 130,000 to 150,000 clones, about 10% seen once. The source material was naive CD4+ T cells from blood. The receptors derive from a young man in good health. CDR3s include the opening cysteine and the closing phenylalanine or tryptophan.

v_call cdr3_aa
TRBV11-2 CASSPFGGTEAFF
TRBV5-6 CASSFRGLGEKLFF
TRBV11-2 CASSPGGAANVLTF
TRBV7-2 CASSPSGGSNYEQYF
TRBV9 CASSVGTVLYNEQFF
TRBV7-9 CASSTRLAGANEQFF
TRBV18 CASSPASGETQYF
TRBV14 CASSFWGQGYEQYF
TRBV11-2 CASSFGLTYTGELFF
TRBV4-3 CASSPGLASNEQFF
TRBV7-8 CASSLDSSTDTQYF
TRBV2 CASSGDTYNEQFF
TRBV27 CASSSWTGGNYGYTF
TRBV6-6 CASSLTRDTWHF
TRBV2 CAGILGGVQETQYF
TRBV7-2 CASSQRGNQPQHF
TRBV5-1 CASSLAAGGSPLHF
TRBV19 CASRRVTGINEQFF
TRBV7-2 CASSLNRGGGETQYF
TRBV7-2 CASTASGGGGETQYF
TRBV9 CASSSRDRGRSGNTIYF
TRBV13 CASSLRGKLRTDTQYF
TRBV7-9 CASSITGGNTEAFF
TRBV7-2 CASSGDDRGPWANEKLFF
TRBV5-1 CASSSQGAPGNTIYF
TRBV28 CASTQGQGANYGYTF
TRBV4-3 CASSPMTQGASPLHF
TRBV7-2 CASSLDGGVTGELFF
TRBV7-2 CASSPQGGETQYF
TRBV4-1 CASSQPSPIIYGYTF
TRBV9 CASSLGGRGELFF
TRBV29-1 CSVGAPTGFTQYF
TRBV5-1 CASSFRVSGGDEQYF
TRBV7-2 CASSVRGASGEQFF
TRBV7-9 CASTQGGSPLHF
TRBV28 CAIGDYGYTF
TRBV5-6 CASATSGGGYEQYF
TRBV30 CAWRVGGSSNQPQHF
TRBV7-2 CASSLTVGNTIYF
TRBV29-1 CSVNRRAGTGPHYEQYF
TRBV27 CASSDDRSSYNEQFF
TRBV5-6 CASSGRASNQPQHF
TRBV6-5 CASSYSEPTQETQYF
TRBV28 CASIAGNEQFF
TRBV6-1 CASFSRTSETQYF